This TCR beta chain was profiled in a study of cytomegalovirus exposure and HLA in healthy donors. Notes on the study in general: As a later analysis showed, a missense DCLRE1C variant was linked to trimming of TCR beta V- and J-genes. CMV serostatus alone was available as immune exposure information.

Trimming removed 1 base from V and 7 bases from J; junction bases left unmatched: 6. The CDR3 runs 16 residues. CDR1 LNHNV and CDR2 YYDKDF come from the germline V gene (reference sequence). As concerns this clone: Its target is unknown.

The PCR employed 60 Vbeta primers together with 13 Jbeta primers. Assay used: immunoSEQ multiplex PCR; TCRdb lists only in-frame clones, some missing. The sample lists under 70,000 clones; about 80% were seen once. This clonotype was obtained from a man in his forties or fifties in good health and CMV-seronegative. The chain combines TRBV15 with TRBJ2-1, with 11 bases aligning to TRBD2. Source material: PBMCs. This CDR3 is CATSRGGTSGLNEQFF. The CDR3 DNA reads TGTGCCACCAGCAGAGGAGGGACTAGCGGATTAAATGAGCAGTTCTTC.